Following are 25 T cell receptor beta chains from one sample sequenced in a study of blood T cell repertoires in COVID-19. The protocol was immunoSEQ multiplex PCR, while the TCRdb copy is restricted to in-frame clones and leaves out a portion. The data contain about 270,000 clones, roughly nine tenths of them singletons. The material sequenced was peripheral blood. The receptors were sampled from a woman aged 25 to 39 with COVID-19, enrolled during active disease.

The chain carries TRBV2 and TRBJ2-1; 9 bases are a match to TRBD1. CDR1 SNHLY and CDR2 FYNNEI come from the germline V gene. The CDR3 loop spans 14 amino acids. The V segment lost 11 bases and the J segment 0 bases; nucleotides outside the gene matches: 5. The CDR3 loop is CAGRQGGSYNEQFF. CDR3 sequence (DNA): TGTGCCGGTAGACAGGGGGGCTCCTACAATGAGCAGTTCTTC.

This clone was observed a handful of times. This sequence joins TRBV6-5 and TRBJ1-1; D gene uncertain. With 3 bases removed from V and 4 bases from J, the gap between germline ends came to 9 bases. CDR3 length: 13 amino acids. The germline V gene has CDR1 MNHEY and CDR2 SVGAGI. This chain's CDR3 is CASSYAQTTEAFF. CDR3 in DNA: TGTGCCAGCAGTTATGCACAGACCACTGAAGCTTTCTTT.

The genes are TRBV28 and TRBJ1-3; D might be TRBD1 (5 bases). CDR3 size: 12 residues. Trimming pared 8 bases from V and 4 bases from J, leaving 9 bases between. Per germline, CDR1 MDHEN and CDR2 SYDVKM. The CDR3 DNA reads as TGTGCCAGCCTTGGGGGGGGAAACACCATATATTTT. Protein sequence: CASLGGGNTIYF.

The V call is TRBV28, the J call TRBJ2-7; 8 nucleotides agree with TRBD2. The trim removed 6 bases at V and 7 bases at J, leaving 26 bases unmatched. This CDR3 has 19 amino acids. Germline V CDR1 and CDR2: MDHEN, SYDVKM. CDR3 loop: CASRTRLTFGAGAPREQYF. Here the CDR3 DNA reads TGTGCCAGCAGGACTCGCCTAACTTTTGGAGCGGGGGCCCCTCGTGAGCAGTACTTC.

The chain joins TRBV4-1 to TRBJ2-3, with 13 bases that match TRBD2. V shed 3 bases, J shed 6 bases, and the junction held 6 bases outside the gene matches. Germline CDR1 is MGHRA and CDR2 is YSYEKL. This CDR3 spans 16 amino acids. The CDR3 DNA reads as TGCGCCAGCAGCCAGCTACTAGCGGGGGGGATGGATACGCAGTATTTT. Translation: CASSQLLAGGMDTQYF.

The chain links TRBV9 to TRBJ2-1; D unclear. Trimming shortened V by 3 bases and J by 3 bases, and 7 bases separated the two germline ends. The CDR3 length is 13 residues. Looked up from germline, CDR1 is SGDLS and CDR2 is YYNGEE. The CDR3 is CASSAQNYNEQFF. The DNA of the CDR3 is TGTGCCAGCAGCGCCCAAAACTACAATGAGCAGTTCTTC.

This CDR3 reads CASSLIGETGYTF. For the CDR3, the DNA is TGTGCCAGCAGCTTGATCGGAGAAACTGGCTACACCTTC. The chain has TRBV5-6 and TRBJ1-2; D is undetermined. CDR3 length: 13 residues. V was clipped by 1 base and J by 7 bases, with 11 bases between them. CDR1 and CDR2 (germline): SGHDT, YYEEEE.

CDR3 residues: CASPRSGTPQETQYF. CDR3 sequence (DNA): TGTGCCAGCCCTCGGTCCGGGACACCCCAAGAGACCCAGTACTTC. The chain couples TRBV7-9 to TRBJ2-5; D might be TRBD1 (6 bases). Per the germline V gene, CDR1 is SEHNR and CDR2 is FQNEAQ (reference sequence). This CDR3 contains 15 residues. Trimming pared 8 bases from V and 1 base from J, leaving 17 bases between.

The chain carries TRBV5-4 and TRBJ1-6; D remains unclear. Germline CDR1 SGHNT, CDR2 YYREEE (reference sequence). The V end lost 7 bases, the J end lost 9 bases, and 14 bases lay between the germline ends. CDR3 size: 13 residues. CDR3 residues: CASSNQVGSPLHF. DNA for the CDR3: TGTGCCAGCTCGAATCAAGTCGGTTCACCCCTCCACTTT.

The DNA for the CDR3 is TGTGCCAGCAGTGAATTAGACAGGGCATATGGCTACACCTTC. Translation gives CASSELDRAYGYTF. The chain uses TRBV2 and TRBJ1-2; TRBD1 agrees at 7 bases. Unmatched junction bases numbered 5, after V lost 2 bases and J lost 5 bases. The CDR3 has 14 residues. The germline gives CDR1 SNHLY, CDR2 FYNNEI.

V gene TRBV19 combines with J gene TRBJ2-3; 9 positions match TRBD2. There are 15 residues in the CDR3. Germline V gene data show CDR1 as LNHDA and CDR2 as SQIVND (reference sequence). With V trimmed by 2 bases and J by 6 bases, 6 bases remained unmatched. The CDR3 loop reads CASSIRGGGADTQYF. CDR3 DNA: TGTGCCAGTAGTATAAGGGGCGGGGGGGCCGATACGCAGTATTTT.

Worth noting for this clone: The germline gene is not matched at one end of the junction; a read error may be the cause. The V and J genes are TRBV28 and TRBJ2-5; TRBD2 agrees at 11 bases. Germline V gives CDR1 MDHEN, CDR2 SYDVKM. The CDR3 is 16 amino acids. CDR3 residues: CASSLSGLAGGRAQYF. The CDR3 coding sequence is TGTGCCAGCAGCTTATCGGGGCTAGCGGGGGGTAGGGCCCAGTACTTC.

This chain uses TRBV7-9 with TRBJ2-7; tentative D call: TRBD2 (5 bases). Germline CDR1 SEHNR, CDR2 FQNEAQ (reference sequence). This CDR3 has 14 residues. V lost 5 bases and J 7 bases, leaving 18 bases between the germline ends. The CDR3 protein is CASSPLVTSGEQYF. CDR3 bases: TGTGCCAGCAGCCCACTAGTCACCTCGGGAGAGCAGTACTTC.

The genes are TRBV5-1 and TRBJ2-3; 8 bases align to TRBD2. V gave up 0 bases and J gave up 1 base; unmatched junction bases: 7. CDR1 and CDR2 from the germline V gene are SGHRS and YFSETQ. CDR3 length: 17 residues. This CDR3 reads CASSLGPRAGGTDTQYF. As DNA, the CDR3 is TGCGCCAGCAGCTTGGGGCCCCGAGCGGGGGGCACAGATACGCAGTATTTT.

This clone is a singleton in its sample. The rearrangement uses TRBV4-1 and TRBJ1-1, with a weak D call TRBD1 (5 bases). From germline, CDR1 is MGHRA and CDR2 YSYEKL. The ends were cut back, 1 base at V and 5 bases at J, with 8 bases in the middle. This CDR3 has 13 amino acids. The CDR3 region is CASSQGQSTEAFF. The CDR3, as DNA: TGCGCCAGCAGCCAAGGACAGTCTACTGAAGCTTTCTTT.

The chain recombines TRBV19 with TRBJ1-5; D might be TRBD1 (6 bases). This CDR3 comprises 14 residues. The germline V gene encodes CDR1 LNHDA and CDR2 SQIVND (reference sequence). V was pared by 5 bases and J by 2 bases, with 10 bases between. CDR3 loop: CASSWTAGNQPQHF. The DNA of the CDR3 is TGTGCCAGTAGTTGGACAGCTGGCAATCAGCCCCAGCATTTT.

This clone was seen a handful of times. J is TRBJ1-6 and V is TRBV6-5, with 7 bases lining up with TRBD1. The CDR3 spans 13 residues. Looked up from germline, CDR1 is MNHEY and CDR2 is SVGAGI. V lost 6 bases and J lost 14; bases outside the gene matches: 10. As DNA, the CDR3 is TGTGCCAGCAGCCCGACAGGGTCTGTAACCCTCCACTTT. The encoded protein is CASSPTGSVTLHF.

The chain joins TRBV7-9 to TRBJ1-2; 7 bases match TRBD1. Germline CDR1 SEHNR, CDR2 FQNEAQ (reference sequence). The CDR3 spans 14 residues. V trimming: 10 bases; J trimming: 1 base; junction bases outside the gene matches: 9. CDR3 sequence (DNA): TGTGCCACCGATCGACAGGGAAGTAACTATGGCTACACCTTC. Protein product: CATDRQGSNYGYTF.

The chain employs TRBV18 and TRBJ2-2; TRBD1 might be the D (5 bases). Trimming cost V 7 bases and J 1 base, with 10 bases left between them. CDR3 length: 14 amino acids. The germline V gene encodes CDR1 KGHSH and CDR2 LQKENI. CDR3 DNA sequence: TGTGCCAGCTTCCAGGGCAGGAACACCGGGGAGCTGTTTTTT. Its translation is CASFQGRNTGELFF.

The CDR3 spells CASSATWAGRIEAFF. In DNA form, the CDR3 reads TGTGCCAGCAGCGCAACCTGGGCCGGGAGAATTGAAGCTTTCTTT. The chain links TRBV27 to TRBJ1-1; no clear D. Trimming removed 6 bases at V and 7 bases at J, with 21 bases between. Germline V gene data show CDR1 as MNHEY and CDR2 as SMNVEV (reference sequence). CDR3 length: 15 residues.

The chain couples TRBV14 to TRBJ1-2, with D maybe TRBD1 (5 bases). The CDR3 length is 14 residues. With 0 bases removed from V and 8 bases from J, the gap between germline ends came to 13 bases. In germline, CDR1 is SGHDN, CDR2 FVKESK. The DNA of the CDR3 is TGTGCCAGCAGCCAAGAAAGGGGCCCAGAAGGCTACACCTTC. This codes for CASSQERGPEGYTF.

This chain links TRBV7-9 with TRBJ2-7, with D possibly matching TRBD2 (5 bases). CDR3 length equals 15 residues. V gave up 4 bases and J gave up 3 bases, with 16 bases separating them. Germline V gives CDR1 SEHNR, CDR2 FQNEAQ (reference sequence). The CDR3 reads CASSYGQGRGYEQYF. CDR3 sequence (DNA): TGTGCCAGCAGCTACGGCCAAGGGAGAGGCTACGAGCAGTACTTC.

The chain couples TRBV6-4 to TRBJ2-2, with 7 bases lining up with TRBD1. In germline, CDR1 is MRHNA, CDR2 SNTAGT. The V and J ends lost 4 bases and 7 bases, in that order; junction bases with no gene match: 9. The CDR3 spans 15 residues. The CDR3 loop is CASSARTGGFGELFF. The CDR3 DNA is TGTGCCAGCAGTGCCAGGACAGGCGGATTCGGGGAGCTGTTTTTT.

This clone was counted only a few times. The CDR3 DNA sequence: TGTGCCAGCAGCCCAAGAGGGCCAGATACGCAGTATTTT. This codes for CASSPRGPDTQYF. This rearrangement joins TRBV7-9 to TRBJ2-3, with D possibly being TRBD2 (5 bases). The CDR3 is made up of 13 amino acids. The V end lost 5 bases, the J end lost 4 bases, and 10 bases lay between the germline ends. Germline CDR1 SEHNR, CDR2 FQNEAQ (reference sequence).

The CDR3 spells CARVGPGGNYEQYF. In DNA, the CDR3 is TGTGCCAGAGTGGGGCCGGGAGGGAACTACGAGCAGTACTTC. J is TRBJ2-7 and V is TRBV25-1; 8 positions agree with TRBD2. CDR3 length: 14 residues. Germline V lookup: CDR1 MGHDK, CDR2 SYGVNS. V lost 9 bases, J lost 3 bases, and 10 bases stayed unmatched.